This note documents a single T cell receptor (beta chain) sequence. The data were taken from a study of shared T cell receptors in the human thymus. V trimming: 1 base; J trimming: 9 bases; junction bases outside the gene matches: 4. There are 15 residues in the CDR3. Germline values: CDR1 SGHAT, CDR2 FQNNGV. The method was immunoSEQ multiplex PCR; TCRdb's version includes in-frame clones alone and lacks a portion of them. In the table there are about 660,000 clones, 87% of which are singletons. These data were likewise used in another study, on human thymus T cells. From that paper: Resections that were taken during corrective heart surgery supplied the thymus tissue. Unrelated individuals reportedly shared highly overlapping thymic TCR repertoires.

The chain links TRBV11-2 to TRBJ2-1; 12 bases are shared with TRBD2. The TCR originated in a boy under two years old with a congenital heart defect. Sequenced sample: thymocytes. The CDR3 nucleotides read TGTGCCAGCAGCTTAGCTCTAGCGGGAGGGCCTGAGCAGTTCTTC. It specifies CASSLALAGGPEQFF.